What follows are 3 T cell receptor beta chains derived from one specimen sequenced in a study of blood T cell repertoires in COVID-19. The protocol was immunoSEQ multiplex PCR, while the TCRdb copy is restricted to in-frame clones and leaves out a portion. The repertoire holds about 62,000 clones, with around 86% as singletons. The specimen sequenced was peripheral blood. The receptors here all came from an older man with acute or convalescent COVID-19.

The chain combines TRBV18 with TRBJ2-7; 9 bases line up with TRBD2. J was trimmed by 3 bases and V by 3 bases; bases with no gene match: 6. The CDR3 totals 15 residues. Germline V CDR1 and CDR2: KGHSH, LQKENI. The CDR3 nucleotides are TGTGCCAGCTCACCCGGGACTAGCTTAAACTACGAGCAGTACTTC. It codes for CASSPGTSLNYEQYF.

The rearrangement joins TRBV5-1 to TRBJ2-3; 10 nucleotides line up with TRBD2. The germline V gene encodes CDR1 SGHRS and CDR2 YFSETQ. The ends lost 7 bases at V and 4 bases at J; junction bases unmatched: 6. This CDR3 has 14 amino acids. The CDR3 is CASGGLALPDTQYF. The CDR3 coding sequence is TGCGCCAGCGGGGGACTAGCGCTGCCAGATACGCAGTATTTT.

The V and J genes are TRBV11-2 and TRBJ2-3; 13 nucleotides line up with TRBD2. V lost 4 bases, J lost 10 bases, and 8 bases stayed unmatched. Germline assignment: CDR1 SGHAT and CDR2 FQNNGV. The CDR3 is made up of 15 amino acids. The CDR3 DNA reads as TGTGCCAGCAGCTCAATAACTAGCGGGGGGGCCGCGCAGTATTTT. Protein: CASSSITSGGAAQYF.